The 7 T cell receptor beta chains below all came from one sample that was sequenced in a study of long-term antiretroviral therapy in people with HIV. Sequencing used immunoSEQ v3.0 at survey level. TCRdb keeps only in-frame clones here, not all; method: immunoSEQ multiplex PCR. The sample carries roughly 19,000 clones, 65% to 85% recorded once. This material consisted of unsorted PBMCs, taken 0.6 years after starting antiretroviral therapy. The receptor set was obtained from a woman in her late teens or twenties with HIV.

The rearrangement joins TRBV28 to TRBJ2-1; 9 bases are shared with TRBD2. The CDR3 is made up of 15 amino acids. CDR1 is MDHEN, CDR2 SYDVKM, per germline. The trim removed 3 bases at V and 8 bases at J, leaving 8 bases unmatched. The CDR3 region has the DNA TGTGCCAGCAGTTTTGGCGGGAGGGCCCTGGATGAGCAGTTCTTC. Its translation: CASSFGGRALDEQFF.

This chain links TRBV13 with TRBJ1-2; TRBD1 matches at 12 bases. The CDR3 is made up of 18 amino acids. Per germline, CDR1 PRHDT and CDR2 FYEKMQ (reference sequence). V trimming: 0 bases; J trimming: 2 bases; junction bases outside the gene matches: 7. CDR3 in amino acids: CASSLGPGTGGPNYGYTF. The DNA for the CDR3 is TGTGCCAGCAGCTTAGGTCCCGGGACAGGGGGCCCAAACTATGGCTACACCTTC.

The V gene is TRBV6-5, the J gene TRBJ1-6; tentative D call: TRBD1 (6 bases). V lost 4 bases and J lost 9, with 16 bases in between. The CDR3 extends over 15 amino acids. Germline values: CDR1 MNHEY, CDR2 SVGAGI. CDR3 bases: TGTGCCAGCAGTTTTACACAGGGTGGGGCTTCACCCCTCCACTTT. This encodes CASSFTQGGASPLHF.

This clone was seen more than once but under ten times. The V and J genes are TRBV9 and TRBJ2-7; 16 positions match TRBD2. The V segment lost 0 bases and the J segment 5 bases; nucleotides outside the gene matches: 5. The germline CDR1 and CDR2 sequences are SGDLS and YYNGEE. The CDR3 sequence is 17 residues long. The DNA of the CDR3 is TGTGCCAGCAGCGTAGAGGGACTAGCGGGAGGGAACAACGAGCAGTACTTC. It specifies CASSVEGLAGGNNEQYF.

The V call is TRBV18, the J call TRBJ1-2; D remains unclear. Trimming cost V 3 bases and J 0 bases, with 8 bases left between them. The germline V gene has CDR1 KGHSH and CDR2 LQKENI. CDR3 length equals 14 residues. The CDR3 nucleotides read TGTGCCAGCTCACCCGCCTCAGCTAACTATGGCTACACCTTC. Its protein is CASSPASANYGYTF.

This chain links TRBV7-9 with TRBJ2-5; a possible D gene is TRBD1 (5 bases). Germline V gives CDR1 SEHNR, CDR2 FQNEAQ (reference sequence). The V and J ends lost 2 bases and 2 bases respectively, with 15 bases between them. This CDR3 region has 16 residues. The CDR3 coding sequence is TGTGCCAGCAGCTTAAAGGTCGCGTCAGGGCAAGAGACCCAGTACTTC. Translated: CASSLKVASGQETQYF.

The rearrangement links TRBV29-1 to TRBJ2-3, with 8 nucleotides matching TRBD2. Unmatched junction bases numbered 12, after V lost 6 bases and J lost 4 bases. Looked up from germline, CDR1 is SQVTM and CDR2 is ANQGSEA. This CDR3 contains 15 residues. The CDR3 is CSVQGREGKADTQYF. DNA for the CDR3: TGCAGCGTCCAAGGCCGGGAGGGCAAGGCAGATACGCAGTATTTT.